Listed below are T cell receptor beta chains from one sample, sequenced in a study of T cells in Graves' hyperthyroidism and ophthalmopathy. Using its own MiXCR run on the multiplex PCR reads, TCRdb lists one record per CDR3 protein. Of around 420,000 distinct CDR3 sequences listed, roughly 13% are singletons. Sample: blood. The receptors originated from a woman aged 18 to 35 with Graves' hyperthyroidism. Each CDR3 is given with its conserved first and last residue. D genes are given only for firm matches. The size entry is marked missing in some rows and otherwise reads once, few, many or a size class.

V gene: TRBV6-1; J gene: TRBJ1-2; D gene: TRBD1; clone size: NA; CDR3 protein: CASSTGQGFGYTF; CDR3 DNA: TGTGCCAGCAGTACCGGACAGGGTTTTGGCTACACCTTC
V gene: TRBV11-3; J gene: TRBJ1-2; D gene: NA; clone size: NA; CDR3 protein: CASSLNTKISGYTF; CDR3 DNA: TGTGCCAGCAGCCTCAACACCAAGATCAGTGGCTACACCTTC
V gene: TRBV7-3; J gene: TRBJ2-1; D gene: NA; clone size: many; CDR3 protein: CASSLTPGTPSSYNEQFF; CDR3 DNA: TGTGCCAGCAGCTTAACCCCCGGGACACCAAGCTCCTACAATGAGCAGTTCTTC
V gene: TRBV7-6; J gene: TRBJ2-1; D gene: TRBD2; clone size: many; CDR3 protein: CASSPWAAGNNEQFF; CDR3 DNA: TGTGCCAGCAGCCCCTGGGCAGCGGGGAACAATGAGCAGTTCTTC
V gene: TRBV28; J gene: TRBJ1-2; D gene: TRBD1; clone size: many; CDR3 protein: CASSGQGPLDYGYTF; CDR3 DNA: TGTGCTAGCTCGGGACAGGGACCCTTGGACTATGGCTACACCTTC
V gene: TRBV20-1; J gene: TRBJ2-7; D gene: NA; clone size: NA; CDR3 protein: CSARTEALYEQYF; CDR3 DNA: TGCAGTGCCAGGACAGAAGCGCTCTACGAGCAGTACTTC
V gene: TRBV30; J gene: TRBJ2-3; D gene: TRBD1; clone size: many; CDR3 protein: CAWSVTGVSTDTQYF; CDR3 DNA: TGTGCCTGGAGTGTAACAGGGGTCAGCACAGATACGCAGTATTTT
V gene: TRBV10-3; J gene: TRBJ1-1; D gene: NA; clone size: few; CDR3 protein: CAIRAAGWLGPTEAFF; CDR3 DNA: TGTGCCATCAGGGCCGCAGGGTGGCTTGGACCCACTGAAGCTTTCTTT
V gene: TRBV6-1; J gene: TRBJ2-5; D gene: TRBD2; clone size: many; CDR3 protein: CASSEDGGSPDPQYF; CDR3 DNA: TGTGCCAGCAGTGAAGATGGCGGGAGCCCCGACCCCCAGTACTTC
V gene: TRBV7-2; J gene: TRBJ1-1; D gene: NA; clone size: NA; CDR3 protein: CASSLELLVGGNTEAFF; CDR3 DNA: TGTGCCAGCAGCTTAGAGTTATTGGTGGGCGGAAACACTGAAGCTTTCTTT
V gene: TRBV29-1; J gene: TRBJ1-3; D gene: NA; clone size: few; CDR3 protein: CSVQRTGNTIYF; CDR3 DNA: TGCAGCGTACAGAGAACTGGAAACACCATATATTTT
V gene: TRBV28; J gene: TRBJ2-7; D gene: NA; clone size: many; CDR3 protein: CASSTSKSSYEQYF; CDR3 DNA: TGTGCCAGCAGTACGAGCAAGAGCTCCTACGAGCAGTACTTC
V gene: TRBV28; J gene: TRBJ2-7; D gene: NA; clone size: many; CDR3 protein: CASQPCWAYEQYF; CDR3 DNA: TGTGCCAGCCAGCCCTGTTGGGCTTACGAGCAGTACTTC
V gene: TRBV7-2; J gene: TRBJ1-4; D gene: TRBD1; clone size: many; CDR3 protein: CASSLTGGGEKLFF; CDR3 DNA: TGTGCCAGCAGCTTGACAGGGGGCGGTGAAAAACTGTTTTTT
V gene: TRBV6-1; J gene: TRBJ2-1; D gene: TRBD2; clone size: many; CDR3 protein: CASSSLTSGTPGTMNEQFF; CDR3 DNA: TGTGCCAGCAGTTCACTGACTAGCGGGACGCCCGGAACGATGAATGAGCAGTTCTTC
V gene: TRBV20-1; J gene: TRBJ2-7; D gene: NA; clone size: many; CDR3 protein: CSASLLYEQYF; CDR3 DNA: TGCAGTGCTAGCTTACTCTACGAGCAGTACTTC
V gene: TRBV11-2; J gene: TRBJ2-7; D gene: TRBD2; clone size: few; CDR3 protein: CASSKGSGSSYEQYF; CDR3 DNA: TGTGCCAGCAGCAAAGGAAGCGGGAGCTCTTACGAGCAGTACTTC